This TCR beta chain was identified in a study of human T cells and chemical hapten exposure. Study in general: Sensitization applied 2% DPC to approximately 2 cm by approximately 2 cm of upper inner arm skin. Across the whole study, which lasted about 6 months, patients were given diphenylcyclopropenone on the scalp once a week.

CDR3 length: 14 residues. The V end lost 2 bases, the J end lost 4 bases, and 10 bases lay between the germline ends. The germline gives CDR1 KGHSH, CDR2 LQKENI. The time point is: patch test 2, 6 weeks after DPC sensitization. Treatment given: therapeutic diphenylcyclopropenone sensitization with weekly scalp DPC. Samples of blood were obtained prior to the application of each patch test. TCRdb recomputed calls from the RACE reads with MiXCR, one row per CDR3 protein. Here the sample spans roughly 100,000 distinct CDR3 sequences, about 9.3% being singletons. This sequence originates from a woman in her forties with alopecia areata. Some clones in this sample may be carry-over from other donors' samples. Specimen: whole blood, collected in connection with sensitization to the hapten diphenylcyclopropenone (DPC). The rearrangement links TRBV18 to TRBJ2-3; D remains unclear. As DNA, the CDR3 is TGTGCCAGCTCACCATCACTGGGCTCAGATACGCAGTATTTT. As protein: CASSPSLGSDTQYF.